This T cell receptor beta chain appears in the sequencing data of a study of early T cells in non-severe SARS-CoV-2 infection. As for the study in general: Sequencing was performed on bulk RNA from unsorted whole blood, leaving chains unpaired. Findings and caveats of the study: CD4 and private specificities were missed by VDJdb matching, which favored anti-spike CD8 responses.

This clonotype was counted many times. Its antigen is as yet unknown. Each cDNA molecule carried a unique molecular identifier. MiXCR, applied by TCRdb to the 5' RACE reads, yields one record per CDR3 protein. Of about 24,000 distinct CDR3 sequences in the sample, around 4% were seen once. V was pared by 1 base and J by 8 bases, with 11 bases between. The CDR3 runs 13 residues. CDR1 LNHDA and CDR2 SQIVND come from the germline V gene (reference sequence). V and J are TRBV19 and TRBJ2-5; tentatively, D is TRBD1 (5 bases). This sequence was found in an adult who was a healthcare worker with PCR-confirmed SARS-CoV-2 infection or an uninfected control (not recorded which). The specimen was whole blood. This CDR3 is CASSIGADSTQYF. For the CDR3, the DNA is TGTGCCAGTAGTATAGGAGCCGACAGCACCCAGTACTTC.